These 20 T cell receptor beta chains were all obtained from the same sample, sequenced in a study of shared clonotypes between healthy human individuals. Profiling relied on immunoSEQ multiplex PCR, and the TCRdb table lists in-frame clones only, not all of them. Here the sample spans about 690,000 clones, about nine tenths being singletons. Input material: memory CD8+ T cells from PBMCs. Noted subset: CD45RO+ cells pooled with CCR7-negative TemRA cells. These receptors were taken from a man between 18 and 29 years old in good health. Some clones in this sample may be carry-over from other donors' samples.

The chain carries TRBV4-3 and TRBJ1-2, with D maybe TRBD1 (6 bases). The V gene lost 4 bases and the J gene lost 8 bases, with 14 bases spanning the gap. Germline CDR1 and CDR2: LGHNA and YSLEER. CDR3 size: 13 residues. The CDR3 nucleotides read TGCGCCAGCAGCCCGCTCGAGGGGGGCGGCTACACCTTC. Translated, it gives CASSPLEGGGYTF.

The chain carries TRBV28 and TRBJ1-4, with D perhaps TRBD1 (5 bases). This CDR3 spans 14 amino acids. The germline V gene encodes CDR1 MDHEN and CDR2 SYDVKM. Trimming stripped 3 bases from V and 6 bases from J, with 11 bases between. The CDR3 spells CASSLDVGDEKLFF. The CDR3 nucleotides read TGTGCCAGCAGTTTGGACGTGGGGGATGAAAAACTGTTTTTT.

The V and J genes are TRBV28 and TRBJ1-1; maybe TRBD1 (6 bases). With 3 bases removed from V and 0 bases from J, the gap between germline ends came to 14 bases. Per germline, CDR1 MDHEN and CDR2 SYDVKM. The CDR3 is 16 residues long. The CDR3 reads CASSLLYRAMNTEAFF. DNA of the CDR3: TGTGCCAGCAGTTTGCTCTACAGGGCAATGAACACTGAAGCTTTCTTT.

V is TRBV18 and J is TRBJ1-1; no definite D call. The V gene lost 8 bases and the J gene lost 1 base, with 17 bases spanning the gap. CDR1 and CDR2 (germline): KGHSH, LQKENI. The CDR3 loop spans 15 amino acids. DNA for the CDR3: TGTGCCAGCCTTACCGATCTTCTTCGGAACACTGAAGCTTTCTTT. The encoded protein is CASLTDLLRNTEAFF.

The chain joins TRBV28 to TRBJ2-3; 7 nucleotides line up with TRBD2. CDR1 is MDHEN and CDR2 is SYDVKM in the germline V gene. Trimming removed 3 bases from V and 1 base from J; junction bases left unmatched: 1. This CDR3 comprises 14 residues. For the CDR3, the DNA is TGTGCCAGCAGTTTGGGAGGGGGCACAGATACGCAGTATTTT. Translation gives CASSLGGGTDTQYF.

This chain connects TRBV14 to TRBJ2-7, with 10 bases aligning to TRBD2. The CDR3 length is 14 residues. V shed 4 bases, J shed 6 bases, and the junction held 6 bases outside the gene matches. Germline lookup yields CDR1 SGHDN and CDR2 FVKESK. The CDR3 bases are TGTGCCAGCAGCCGGCTAGCGGGAGTGACCGAGCAGTACTTC. This codes for CASSRLAGVTEQYF.

The chain is built from TRBV11-2 and TRBJ1-4; no clear D. This CDR3 spans 15 amino acids. Germline CDR1 is SGHAT and CDR2 is FQNNGV. The V gene lost 7 bases and the J gene lost 5 bases, with 17 bases spanning the gap. CDR3 nucleotides: TGTGCCAGCACCGCCCGTGTAGATATAAATGAAAAACTGTTTTTT. Translated: CASTARVDINEKLFF.

V and J are TRBV7-9 and TRBJ2-7; perhaps TRBD2 as D (5 bases). Germline CDR1 is SEHNR and CDR2 is FQNEAQ (reference sequence). Trimming removed 3 bases from V and 1 base from J, with 10 bases in between. The CDR3 length is 14 residues. In nucleotides, the CDR3 is TGTGCCAGCAGCTTGGCGCGGGCTTCCTACGAGCAGTACTTC. Residues: CASSLARASYEQYF.

This clone was detected a few times. The chain employs TRBV6-4 and TRBJ2-6; no firm D call. V lost 0 bases and J lost 0, with 6 bases in between. The CDR3 totals 16 residues. Germline CDR1 is MRHNA and CDR2 is SNTAGT. CDR3 loop: CASSDSIGSGANVLTF. The CDR3 coding sequence is TGTGCCAGCAGTGACTCGATCGGCTCTGGGGCCAACGTCCTGACTTTC.

In its sample, this clone was seen once. The chain recombines TRBV4-1 with TRBJ1-3, with 7 bases matching TRBD1. The V and J ends lost 2 bases and 1 base, in that order; junction bases with no gene match: 8. Germline CDR1 is MGHRA and CDR2 is YSYEKL. This CDR3 has 17 amino acids. This CDR3 is CASSQFQTGFSGNTIYF. The CDR3 bases are TGCGCCAGCAGCCAATTCCAGACAGGGTTTTCTGGAAACACCATATATTTT.

The rearrangement links TRBV7-9 to TRBJ2-7, with TRBD2 identical over 8 bases. The CDR3 has 14 residues. The V gene's germline CDR1 is SEHNR and CDR2 FQNEAQ (reference sequence). The junction had 7 bases not matched to a gene; V was cut back by 5 bases and J by 4 bases. The CDR3 DNA sequence: TGTGCCAGCAGCCCCAGGACTAGCTTGTACGAGCAGTACTTC. This codes for CASSPRTSLYEQYF.

The V and J genes are TRBV6-6 and TRBJ2-7; 7 bases are a match to TRBD1. The V gene's germline CDR1 is MNHNY and CDR2 SVGAGI (reference sequence). The CDR3 spans 13 residues. The ends lost 10 bases at V and 3 bases at J; junction bases unmatched: 9. DNA for the CDR3: TGTGCCACCGAGGGGGCGGGTGACTACGAGCAGTACTTC. Amino acid sequence: CATEGAGDYEQYF.

The V gene is TRBV18, the J gene TRBJ1-2; 7 positions match TRBD1. This CDR3 is 16 amino acids long. After removal of 3 bases from V and 4 bases from J, the junction contained 11 bases not matched to a gene. Germline V gives CDR1 KGHSH, CDR2 LQKENI. CDR3 sequence reads: CASSPREPGGGYGYTF. Here the CDR3 DNA reads TGTGCCAGCTCACCGCGGGAGCCAGGGGGAGGCTATGGCTACACCTTC.

J is TRBJ2-1 and V is TRBV5-1; perhaps TRBD2 as D (6 bases). The V end lost 1 base, the J end lost 4 bases, and 15 bases lay between the germline ends. Germline CDR1 is SGHRS and CDR2 is YFSETQ. This CDR3 has 16 residues. For the CDR3, the DNA is TGCGCCAGCAGCTTGCAGGCTAGCGCGCGATACAATGAGCAGTTCTTC. Amino acid sequence: CASSLQASARYNEQFF.

The chain employs TRBV6-5 and TRBJ1-2; no clear D gene. CDR1 is MNHEY, CDR2 SVGAGI, per germline. The ends were cut back, 3 bases at V and 4 bases at J, with 6 bases in the middle. This CDR3 comprises 12 residues. CDR3 nucleotides: TGTGCCAGCAGTTATCTTTCCTATGGCTACACCTTC. It specifies CASSYLSYGYTF.

The chain uses TRBV2 and TRBJ2-4, with D uncertain. This CDR3 contains 13 residues. Trimming left V 7 bases short and J 2 bases short, with 9 bases between. Germline-derived CDR1 and CDR2 are SNHLY and FYNNEI. The CDR3 reads CASIPVSKNIQYF. For the CDR3, the DNA is TGTGCCAGCATCCCTGTGTCCAAAAACATTCAGTACTTC. Looking up the rest from reference TRBV2 and TRBJ2-4 gives the full variable domain: EPEVTQTPSHQVTQMGQEVILRCVPISNHLYFYWYRQILGQKVEFLVSFYNNEISEKSEIFDDQFSVERPDGSNFTLKIRSTKLEDSAMYFCASIPVSKNIQYFGAGTRLSVL.

The rearrangement joins TRBV29-1 to TRBJ2-2; D gene ambiguous. The CDR3 is made up of 12 amino acids. Germline CDR1 reads SQVTM; CDR2 reads ANQGSEA. Trimming took off 2 bases at V and 4 bases at J, with 5 bases between the two ends. For the CDR3, the DNA is TGCAGCGTTGAAAAATCCACCGGGGAGCTGTTTTTT. It yields the protein CSVEKSTGELFF.

With respect to this clone: Other DNA sequences in this sample translate to the same CDR3. This chain joins TRBV9 and TRBJ2-1, with 11 bases matching TRBD2. The CDR3 runs to 15 residues. CDR1 and CDR2 (germline): SGDLS, YYNGEE. The V segment lost 2 bases and the J segment 7 bases; nucleotides outside the gene matches: 5. CDR3 sequence reads: CASSVSGTSGNEQFF. The CDR3 bases are TGTGCCAGCAGCGTGTCCGGGACTAGCGGTAATGAGCAGTTCTTC.

As DNA, the CDR3 is TGTGCCAGCAGCTTGGTGCCGGGAGGGAGTCCTGAGCAGTTCTTC. This sequence encodes CASSLVPGGSPEQFF. V and J are TRBV5-6 and TRBJ2-1; 8 positions agree with TRBD2. The germline gives CDR1 SGHDT, CDR2 YYEEEE. CDR3 size: 15 residues. With 0 bases clipped from V and 9 bases from J, the junction kept 8 bases outside the gene matches.

The J gene is TRBJ2-5, the V gene TRBV11-1; perhaps TRBD2 as D (5 bases). Germline-derived CDR1 and CDR2 are SGHAT and FQDESV (reference sequence). V lost 5 bases, J lost 4 bases, and 26 bases lay in between. The CDR3 consists of 18 residues. CDR3 coding DNA: TGTGCCAGCAGCCCCCCCAGAGCAAGTGGGAGTGGTCGAGAGACCCAGTACTTC. Translation: CASSPPRASGSGRETQYF.